The sequence of this T cell receptor (beta chain) was determined in a study of identical twins. The J segment lost 0 bases and the V segment lost 3 bases, leaving 5 bases of the junction unmatched. The CDR3 is 16 residues long. Germline V gives CDR1 KGHSH, CDR2 LQKENI. One entry per CDR3 protein, called by TCRdb with MiXCR from the 5' RACE reads. This sample has 200,000 to 250,000 distinct CDR3 sequences, with about 7% found just once. Study results and caveats: Less excess twin sharing appeared in beta out-of-frame sequences. For cord blood, abundant beta clonotypes had fewer insertions, unlike memory repertoires, which showed none.

For this clonotype: The antigen is undetermined.

The data also belong to a second study, concerning yellow fever vaccine responses in identical twins.

Material: memory (CD45RO+) T cells sorted from blood. The chain combines TRBV18 with TRBJ1-3; 7 bases map to TRBD1. The TCR comes from a woman between 18 and 29 years old in good health. CDR3 nucleotides: TGTGCCAGCTCACCCACGGACAGGACCTCTGGAAACACCATATATTTT. This sequence encodes CASSPTDRTSGNTIYF.